This T cell receptor (beta chain) was retrieved from a study of T cells in Graves' hyperthyroidism and ophthalmopathy. Those patients with uncontrolled infection, other autoimmune disease, pregnancy or lactation were excluded. Fresh peripheral blood, approximately 9.6 ml, yielded the PBMCs. Using RNA transcripts as the source, TCR beta CDR3 regions were amplified. A first-round RT-PCR of the TCR CDR3 used the HTBI primer set. MiXCR, run by TCRdb on the multiplex PCR reads, gives a single entry per CDR3 protein. The data show 500,000 or so distinct CDR3 sequences, about 16% seen once. General study findings and limits: Clonotypes that were expanded in thyroid above 0.001 mostly appeared in blood too. Patients with ophthalmopathy were separated from those with stable hyperthyroidism by a 13 V-J model.

Worth noting for this clonotype: Its antigen is undetermined.

Trimming stripped 2 bases from V and 0 bases from J, with 10 bases between. The CDR3 covers 15 residues. Germline V gene data show CDR1 as LNHDA and CDR2 as SQIVND (reference sequence). The sample was blood. The clonotype was recovered from a woman aged 25 to 45 with Graves' ophthalmopathy. V is TRBV19 and J is TRBJ1-1; D unclear. CDR3: CASSIIPGMNTEAFF. CDR3 DNA: TGTGCCAGTAGTATAATTCCGGGCATGAACACTGAAGCTTTCTTT.